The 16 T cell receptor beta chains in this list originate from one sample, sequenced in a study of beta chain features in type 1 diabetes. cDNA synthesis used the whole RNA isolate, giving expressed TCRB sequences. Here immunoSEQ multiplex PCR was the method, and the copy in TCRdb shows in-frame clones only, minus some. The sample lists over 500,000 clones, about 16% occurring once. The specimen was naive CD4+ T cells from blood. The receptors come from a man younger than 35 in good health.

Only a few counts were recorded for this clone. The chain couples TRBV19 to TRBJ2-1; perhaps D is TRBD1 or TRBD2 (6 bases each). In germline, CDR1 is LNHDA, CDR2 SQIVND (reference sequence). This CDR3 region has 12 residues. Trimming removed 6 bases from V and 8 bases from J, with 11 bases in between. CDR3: CASSLRGDEQFF. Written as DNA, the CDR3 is TGTGCCAGTAGCCTAAGGGGGGATGAGCAGTTCTTC. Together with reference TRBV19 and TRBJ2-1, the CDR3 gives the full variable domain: DGGITQSPKYLFRKEGQNVTLSCEQNLNHDAMYWYRQDPGQGLRLIYYSQIVNDFQKGDIAEGYSVSREKKESFPLTVTSAQKNPTAFYLCASSLRGDEQFFGPGTRLTVL.

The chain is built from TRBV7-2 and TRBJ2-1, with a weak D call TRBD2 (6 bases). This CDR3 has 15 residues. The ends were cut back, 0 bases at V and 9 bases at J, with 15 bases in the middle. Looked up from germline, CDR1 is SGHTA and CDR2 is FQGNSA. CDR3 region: CASSLALEGGLEQFF. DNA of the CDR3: TGTGCCAGCAGCTTAGCGCTTGAGGGAGGACTTGAGCAGTTCTTC.

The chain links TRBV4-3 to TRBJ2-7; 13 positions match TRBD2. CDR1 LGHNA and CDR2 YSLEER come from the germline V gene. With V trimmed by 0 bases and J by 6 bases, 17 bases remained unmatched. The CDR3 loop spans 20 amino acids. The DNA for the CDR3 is TGCGCCAGCAGCCAAGATCAAACCCACCATGGACTAGCGGGAGAGGGCGAGCAGTACTTC. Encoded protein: CASSQDQTHHGLAGEGEQYF.

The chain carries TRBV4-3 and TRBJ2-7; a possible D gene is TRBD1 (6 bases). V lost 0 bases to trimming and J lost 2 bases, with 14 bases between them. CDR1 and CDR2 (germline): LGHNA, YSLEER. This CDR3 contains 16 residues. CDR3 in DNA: TGCGCCAGCAGCCAAGATCGTCGACAGGACACCTACGAGCAGTACTTC. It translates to CASSQDRRQDTYEQYF.

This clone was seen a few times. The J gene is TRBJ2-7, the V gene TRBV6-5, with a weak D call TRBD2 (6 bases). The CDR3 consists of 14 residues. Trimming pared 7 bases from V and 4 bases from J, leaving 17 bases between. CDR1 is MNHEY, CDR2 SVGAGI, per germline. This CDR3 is CASTGRLVPYEQYF. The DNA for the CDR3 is TGTGCCAGCACTGGGAGACTAGTACCGTACGAGCAGTACTTC.

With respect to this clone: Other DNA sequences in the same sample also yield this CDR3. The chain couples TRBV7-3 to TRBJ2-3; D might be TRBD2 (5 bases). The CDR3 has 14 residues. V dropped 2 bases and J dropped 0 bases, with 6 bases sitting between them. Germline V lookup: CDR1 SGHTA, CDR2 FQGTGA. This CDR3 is CASSLGLSTDTQYF. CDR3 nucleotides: TGTGCCAGCAGCTTAGGACTGAGCACAGATACGCAGTATTTT.

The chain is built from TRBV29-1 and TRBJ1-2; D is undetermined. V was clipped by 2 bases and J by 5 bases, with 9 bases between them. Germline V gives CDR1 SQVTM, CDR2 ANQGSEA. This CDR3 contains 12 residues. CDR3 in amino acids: CSVERSEYGYTF. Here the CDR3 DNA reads TGCAGCGTTGAAAGGTCCGAATATGGCTACACCTTC.

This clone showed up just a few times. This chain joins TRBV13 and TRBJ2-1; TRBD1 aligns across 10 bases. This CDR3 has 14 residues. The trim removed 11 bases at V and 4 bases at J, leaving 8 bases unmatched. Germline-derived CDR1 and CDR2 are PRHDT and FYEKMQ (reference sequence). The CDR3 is CAGARDRGYNEQFF. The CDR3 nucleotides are TGTGCCGGAGCGCGGGACAGGGGTTACAATGAGCAGTTCTTC.

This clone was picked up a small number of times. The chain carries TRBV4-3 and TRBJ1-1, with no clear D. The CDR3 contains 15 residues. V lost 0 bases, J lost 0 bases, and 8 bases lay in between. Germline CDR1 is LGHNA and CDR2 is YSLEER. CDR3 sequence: CASSQDITLNTEAFF. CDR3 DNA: TGCGCCAGCAGCCAAGATATCACCCTGAACACTGAAGCTTTCTTT.

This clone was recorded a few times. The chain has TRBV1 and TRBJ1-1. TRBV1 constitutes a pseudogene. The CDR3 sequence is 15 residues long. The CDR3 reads CTSILGDCRRTEAFF. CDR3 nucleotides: TGCACCAGCATTCTCGGTGATTGTAGGAGAACTGAAGCTTTCTTT.

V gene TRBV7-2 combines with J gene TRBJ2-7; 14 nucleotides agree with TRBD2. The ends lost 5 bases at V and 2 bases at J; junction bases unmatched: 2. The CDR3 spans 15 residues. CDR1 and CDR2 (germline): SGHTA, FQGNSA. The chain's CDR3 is CASSPGLAGAYEQYF. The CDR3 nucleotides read TGTGCCAGCAGCCCGGGACTAGCGGGAGCCTACGAGCAGTACTTC.

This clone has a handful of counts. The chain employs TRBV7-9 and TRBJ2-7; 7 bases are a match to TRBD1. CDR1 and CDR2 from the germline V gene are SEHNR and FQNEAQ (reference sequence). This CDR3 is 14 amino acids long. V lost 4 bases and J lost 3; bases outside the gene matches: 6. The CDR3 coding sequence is TGTGCCAGCAGCTCCGCCGGGACAGTCTACGAGCAGTACTTC. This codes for CASSSAGTVYEQYF.

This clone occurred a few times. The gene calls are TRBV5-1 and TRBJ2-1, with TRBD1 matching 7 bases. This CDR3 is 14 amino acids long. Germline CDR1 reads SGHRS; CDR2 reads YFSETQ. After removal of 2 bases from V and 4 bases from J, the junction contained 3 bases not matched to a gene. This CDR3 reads CASSFRGPYNEQFF. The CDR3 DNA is TGCGCCAGCAGCTTTAGGGGGCCGTACAATGAGCAGTTCTTC.

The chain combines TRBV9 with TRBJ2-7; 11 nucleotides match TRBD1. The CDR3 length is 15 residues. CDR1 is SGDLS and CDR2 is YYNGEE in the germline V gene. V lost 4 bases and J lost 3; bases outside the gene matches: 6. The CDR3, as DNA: TGTGCCAGCAGCTCCACCGGGACAGGGGGCTACGAGCAGTACTTC. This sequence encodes CASSSTGTGGYEQYF.

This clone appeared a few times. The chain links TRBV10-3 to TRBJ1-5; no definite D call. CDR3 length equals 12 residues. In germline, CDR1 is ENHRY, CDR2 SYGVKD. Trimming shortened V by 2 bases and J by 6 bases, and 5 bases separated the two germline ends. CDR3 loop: CAISEGRQPQHF. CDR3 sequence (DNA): TGTGCCATCAGTGAGGGACGTCAGCCCCAGCATTTT.

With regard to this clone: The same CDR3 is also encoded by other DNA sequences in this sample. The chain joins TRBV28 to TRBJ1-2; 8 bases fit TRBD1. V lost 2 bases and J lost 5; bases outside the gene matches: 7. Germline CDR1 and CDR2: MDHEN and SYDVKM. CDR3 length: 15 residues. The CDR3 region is CASSLPGQGIYGYTF. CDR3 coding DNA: TGTGCCAGCAGTTTACCCGGACAGGGCATTTATGGCTACACCTTC.